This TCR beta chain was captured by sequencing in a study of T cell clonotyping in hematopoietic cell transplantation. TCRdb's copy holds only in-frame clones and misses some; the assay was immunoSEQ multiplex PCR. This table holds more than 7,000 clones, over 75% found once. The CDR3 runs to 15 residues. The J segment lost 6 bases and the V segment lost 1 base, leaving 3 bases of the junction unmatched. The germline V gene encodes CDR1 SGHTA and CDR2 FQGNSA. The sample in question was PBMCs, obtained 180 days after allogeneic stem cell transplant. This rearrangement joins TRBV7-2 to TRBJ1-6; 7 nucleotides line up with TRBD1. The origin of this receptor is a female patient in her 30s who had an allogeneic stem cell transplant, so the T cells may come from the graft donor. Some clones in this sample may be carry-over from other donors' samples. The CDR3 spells CASSLEGARNSPLHF. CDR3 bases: TGTGCCAGCAGCTTAGAGGGGGCGCGTAATTCACCCCTCCACTTT.